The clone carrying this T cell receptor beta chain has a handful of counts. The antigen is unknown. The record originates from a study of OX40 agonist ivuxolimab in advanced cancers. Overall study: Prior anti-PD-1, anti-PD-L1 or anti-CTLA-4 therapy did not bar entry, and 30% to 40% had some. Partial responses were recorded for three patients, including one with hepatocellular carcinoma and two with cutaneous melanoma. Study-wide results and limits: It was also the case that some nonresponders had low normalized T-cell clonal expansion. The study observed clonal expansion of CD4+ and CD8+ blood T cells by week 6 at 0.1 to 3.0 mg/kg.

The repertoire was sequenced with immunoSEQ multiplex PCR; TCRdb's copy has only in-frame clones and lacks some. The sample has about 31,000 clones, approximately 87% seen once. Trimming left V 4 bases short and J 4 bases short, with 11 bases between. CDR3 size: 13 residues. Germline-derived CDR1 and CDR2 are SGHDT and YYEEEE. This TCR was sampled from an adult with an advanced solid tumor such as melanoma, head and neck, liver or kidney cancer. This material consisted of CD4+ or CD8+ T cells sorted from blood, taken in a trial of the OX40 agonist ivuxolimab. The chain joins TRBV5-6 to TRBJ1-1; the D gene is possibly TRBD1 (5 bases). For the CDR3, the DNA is TGTGCCAGCAGCGTGGGTGGGGGCACTGAAGCTTTCTTT. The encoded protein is CASSVGGGTEAFF.